This T cell receptor (beta chain) was recovered during a study of blood T cells in healthy people across ages. Overall study results and limits: What prevented conclusive comparison of naive and antigen-experienced cells was that PBMCs were unsorted. Because donor CMV status was unknown, expanded clonotype changes were possibly confounded.

Through a sample-barcoded 5' primer and a J-beta primer mix, a second PCR was run for roughly 7 to 11 cycles. TCRdb passed the 5' RACE reads through MiXCR, listing each CDR3 protein once. The sample shows approximately 730,000 distinct CDR3 sequences, roughly 43% of them seen only once. This CDR3 comprises 15 residues. Germline CDR1 reads SGHDT; CDR2 reads YYEEEE. The trim removed 2 bases at V and 3 bases at J, leaving 2 bases unmatched. All donors came from Russia, were Caucasian and healthy, and spanned ages roughly 6 to 95. On this clonotype: The antigen is not known.

Sequencing was done on a sample of blood. This chain joins TRBV5-6 and TRBJ2-6; 7 bases are shared with TRBD2. The receptor was isolated from an older woman in good health. The CDR3 is CASSFREVGANVLTF. The CDR3 DNA follows: TGTGCCAGCAGCTTCCGGGAGGTTGGGGCCAACGTCCTGACTTTC.